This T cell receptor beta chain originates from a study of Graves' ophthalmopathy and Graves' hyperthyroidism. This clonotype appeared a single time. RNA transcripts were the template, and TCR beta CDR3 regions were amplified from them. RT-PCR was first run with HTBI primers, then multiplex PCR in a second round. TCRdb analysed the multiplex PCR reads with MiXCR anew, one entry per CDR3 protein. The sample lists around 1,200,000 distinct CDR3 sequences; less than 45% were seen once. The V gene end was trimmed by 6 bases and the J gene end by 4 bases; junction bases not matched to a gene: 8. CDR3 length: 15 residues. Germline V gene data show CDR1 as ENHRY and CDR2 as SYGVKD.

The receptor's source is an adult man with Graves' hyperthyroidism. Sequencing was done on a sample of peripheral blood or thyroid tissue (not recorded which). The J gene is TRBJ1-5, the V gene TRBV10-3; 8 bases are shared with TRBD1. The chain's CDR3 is CAISPGQDLNQPQHF. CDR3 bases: TGTGCCATCAGCCCGGGACAGGACTTAAATCAGCCCCAGCATTTT.